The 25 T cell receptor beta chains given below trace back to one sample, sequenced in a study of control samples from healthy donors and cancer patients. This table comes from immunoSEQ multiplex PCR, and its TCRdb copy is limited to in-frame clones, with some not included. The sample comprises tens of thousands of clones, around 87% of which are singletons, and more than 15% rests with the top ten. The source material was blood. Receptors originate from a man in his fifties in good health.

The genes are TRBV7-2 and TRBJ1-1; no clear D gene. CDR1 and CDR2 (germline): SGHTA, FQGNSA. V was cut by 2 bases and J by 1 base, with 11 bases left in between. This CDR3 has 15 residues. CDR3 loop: CASSLSGRPNTEAFF. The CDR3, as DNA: TGTGCCAGCAGCTTATCGGGGAGGCCGAACACTGAAGCTTTCTTT.

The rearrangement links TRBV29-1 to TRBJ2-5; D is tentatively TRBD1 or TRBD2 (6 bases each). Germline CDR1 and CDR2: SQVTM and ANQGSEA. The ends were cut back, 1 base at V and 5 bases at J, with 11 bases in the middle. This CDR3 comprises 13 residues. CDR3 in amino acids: CSVEGGARETQYF. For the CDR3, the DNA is TGCAGCGTTGAAGGGGGGGCGAGGGAGACCCAGTACTTC.

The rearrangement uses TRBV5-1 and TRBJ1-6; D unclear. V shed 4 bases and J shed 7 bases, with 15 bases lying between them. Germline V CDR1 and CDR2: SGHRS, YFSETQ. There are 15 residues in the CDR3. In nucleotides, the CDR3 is TGCGCCAGCAGCCCGAACGGGGTGTCCAATTCACCCCTCCACTTT. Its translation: CASSPNGVSNSPLHF.

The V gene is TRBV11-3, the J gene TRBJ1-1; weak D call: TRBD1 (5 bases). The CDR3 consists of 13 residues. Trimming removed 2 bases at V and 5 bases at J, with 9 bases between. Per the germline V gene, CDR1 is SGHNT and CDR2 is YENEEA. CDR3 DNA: TGTGCCAGCAGCTTAATTGCAGGGACTGAAGCTTTCTTT. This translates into CASSLIAGTEAFF.

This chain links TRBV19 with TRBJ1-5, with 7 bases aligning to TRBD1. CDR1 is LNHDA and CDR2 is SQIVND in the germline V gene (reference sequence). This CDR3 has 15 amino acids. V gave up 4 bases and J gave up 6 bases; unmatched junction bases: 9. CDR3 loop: CASSTRTGGGQPQHF. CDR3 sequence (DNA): TGTGCCAGTAGTACGCGGACAGGAGGGGGTCAGCCCCAGCATTTT.

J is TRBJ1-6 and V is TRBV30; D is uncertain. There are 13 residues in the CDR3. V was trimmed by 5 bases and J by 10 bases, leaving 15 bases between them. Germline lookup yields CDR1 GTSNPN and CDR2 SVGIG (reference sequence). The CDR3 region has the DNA TGTGCCTGGGCGACAATTTACGAGTCACCCCTCCACTTT. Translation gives CAWATIYESPLHF.

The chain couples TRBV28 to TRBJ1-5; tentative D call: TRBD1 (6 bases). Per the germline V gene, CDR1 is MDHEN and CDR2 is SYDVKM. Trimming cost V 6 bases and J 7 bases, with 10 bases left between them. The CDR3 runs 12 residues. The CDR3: CASREGGQPQHF. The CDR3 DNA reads TGTGCCAGCAGGGAGGGGGGGCAGCCCCAGCATTTT.

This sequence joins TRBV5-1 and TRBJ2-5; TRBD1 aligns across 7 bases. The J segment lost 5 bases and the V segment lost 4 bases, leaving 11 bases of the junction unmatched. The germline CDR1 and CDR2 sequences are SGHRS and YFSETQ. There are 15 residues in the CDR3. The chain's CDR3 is CASSPRGGSEETQYF. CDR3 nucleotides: TGCGCCAGCAGCCCAAGAGGGGGCTCAGAGGAGACCCAGTACTTC.

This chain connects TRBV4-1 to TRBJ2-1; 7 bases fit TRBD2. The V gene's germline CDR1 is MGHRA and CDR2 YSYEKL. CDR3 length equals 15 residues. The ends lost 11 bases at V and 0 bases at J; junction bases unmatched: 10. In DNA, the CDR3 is TGCGCCGTAGCGGGTGTGCCAAGCTCCTACAATGAGCAGTTCTTC. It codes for CAVAGVPSSYNEQFF.

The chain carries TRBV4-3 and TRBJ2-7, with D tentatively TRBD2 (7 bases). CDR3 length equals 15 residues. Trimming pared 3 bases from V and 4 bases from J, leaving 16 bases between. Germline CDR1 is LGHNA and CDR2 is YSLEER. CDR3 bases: TGCGCCAGCAGCCAGGGGGCTAGCGGCAGATACGAGCAGTACTTC. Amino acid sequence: CASSQGASGRYEQYF.

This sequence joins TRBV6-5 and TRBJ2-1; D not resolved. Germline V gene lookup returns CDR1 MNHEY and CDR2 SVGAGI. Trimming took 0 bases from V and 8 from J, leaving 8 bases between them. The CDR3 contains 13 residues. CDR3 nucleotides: TGTGCCAGCAGTTACTCGGGGATGGATGAGCAGTTCTTC. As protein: CASSYSGMDEQFF.

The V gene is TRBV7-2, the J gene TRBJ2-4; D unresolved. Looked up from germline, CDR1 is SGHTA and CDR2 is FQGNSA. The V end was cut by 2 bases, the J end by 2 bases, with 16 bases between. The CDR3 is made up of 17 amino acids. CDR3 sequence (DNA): TGTGCCAGCAGCTTAAGAAGTGTGGGGAACTCCAAAAACATTCAGTACTTC. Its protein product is CASSLRSVGNSKNIQYF.

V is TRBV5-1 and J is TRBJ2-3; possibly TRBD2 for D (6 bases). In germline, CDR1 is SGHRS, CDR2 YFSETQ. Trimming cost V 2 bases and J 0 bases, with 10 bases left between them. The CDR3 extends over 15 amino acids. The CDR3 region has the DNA TGCGCCAGCAGCTTTTTAGCGGAAAGCACAGATACGCAGTATTTT. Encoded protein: CASSFLAESTDTQYF.

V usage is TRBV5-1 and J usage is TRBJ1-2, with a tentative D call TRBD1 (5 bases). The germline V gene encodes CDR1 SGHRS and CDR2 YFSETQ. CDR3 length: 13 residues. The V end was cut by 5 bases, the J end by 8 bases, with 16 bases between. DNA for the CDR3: TGCGCCAGCAGACTCGGACACTCGGGCGGCTACACCTTC. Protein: CASRLGHSGGYTF.

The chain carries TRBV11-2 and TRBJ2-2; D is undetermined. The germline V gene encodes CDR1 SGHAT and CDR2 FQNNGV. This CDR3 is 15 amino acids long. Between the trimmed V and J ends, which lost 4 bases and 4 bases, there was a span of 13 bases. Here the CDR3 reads CASSSGEAGTGELFF. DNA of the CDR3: TGTGCCAGCAGCTCCGGAGAAGCAGGCACCGGGGAGCTGTTTTTT.

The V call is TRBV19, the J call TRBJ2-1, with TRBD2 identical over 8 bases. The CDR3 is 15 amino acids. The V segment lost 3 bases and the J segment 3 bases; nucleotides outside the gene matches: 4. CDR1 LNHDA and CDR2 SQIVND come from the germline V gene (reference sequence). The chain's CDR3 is CASSMTRGVYNEQFF. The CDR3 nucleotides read TGTGCCAGTAGTATGACGCGGGGGGTCTACAATGAGCAGTTCTTC. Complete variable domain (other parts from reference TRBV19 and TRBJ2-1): DGGITQSPKYLFRKEGQNVTLSCEQNLNHDAMYWYRQDPGQGLRLIYYSQIVNDFQKGDIAEGYSVSREKKESFPLTVTSAQKNPTAFYLCASSMTRGVYNEQFFGPGTRLTVL.

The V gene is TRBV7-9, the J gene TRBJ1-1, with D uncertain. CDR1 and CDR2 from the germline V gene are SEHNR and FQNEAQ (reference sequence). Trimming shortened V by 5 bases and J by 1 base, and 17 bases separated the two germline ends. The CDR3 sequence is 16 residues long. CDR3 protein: CASSETRTYPNTEAFF. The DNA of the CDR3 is TGTGCCAGCAGCGAGACACGGACGTATCCGAACACTGAAGCTTTCTTT.

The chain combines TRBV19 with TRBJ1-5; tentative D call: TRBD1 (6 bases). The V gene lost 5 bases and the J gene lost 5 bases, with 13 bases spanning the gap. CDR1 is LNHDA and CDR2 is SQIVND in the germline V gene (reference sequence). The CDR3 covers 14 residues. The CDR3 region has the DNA TGTGCCAGTAGTGGGGACACCCAGTATCAGCCCCAGCATTTT. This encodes CASSGDTQYQPQHF.

In nucleotides, the CDR3 is TGTGCCAGCTCATTGCGGACAGGGACTTTCTTT. Translating gives CASSLRTGTFF. This rearrangement joins TRBV18 to TRBJ1-1; 8 bases align to TRBD1. The CDR3 covers 11 residues. Per germline, CDR1 KGHSH and CDR2 LQKENI. J lost 12 bases, V lost 5 bases, and 5 bases had no gene match.

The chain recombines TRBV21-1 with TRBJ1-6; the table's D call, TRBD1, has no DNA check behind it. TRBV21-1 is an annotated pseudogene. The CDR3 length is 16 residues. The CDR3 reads CASTLTGGSYNSPLHF. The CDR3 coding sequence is TGTGCCAGCACCCTAACAGGGGGCTCCTATAATTCACCCCTCCACTTT.

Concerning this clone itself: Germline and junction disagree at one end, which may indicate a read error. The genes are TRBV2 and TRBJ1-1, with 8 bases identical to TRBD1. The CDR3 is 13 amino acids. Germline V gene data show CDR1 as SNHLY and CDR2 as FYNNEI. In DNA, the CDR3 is TGTGCCAGCAGTGAAGCTGGGACAGGCGGAACATCCTTT. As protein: CASSEAGTGGTSF.

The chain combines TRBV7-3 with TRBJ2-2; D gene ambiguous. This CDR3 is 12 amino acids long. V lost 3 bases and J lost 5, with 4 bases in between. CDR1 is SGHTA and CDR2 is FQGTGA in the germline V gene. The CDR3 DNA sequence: TGTGCCAGCAGCTTGATTACCGGGGAGCTGTTTTTT. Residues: CASSLITGELFF.

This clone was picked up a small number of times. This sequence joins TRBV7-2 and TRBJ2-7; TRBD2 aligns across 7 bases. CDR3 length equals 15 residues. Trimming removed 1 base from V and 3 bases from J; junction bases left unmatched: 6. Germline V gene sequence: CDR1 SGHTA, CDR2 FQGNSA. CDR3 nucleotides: TGTGCCAGCAGCTTAGGGGGAGGGAGAATCTACGAGCAGTACTTC. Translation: CASSLGGGRIYEQYF.

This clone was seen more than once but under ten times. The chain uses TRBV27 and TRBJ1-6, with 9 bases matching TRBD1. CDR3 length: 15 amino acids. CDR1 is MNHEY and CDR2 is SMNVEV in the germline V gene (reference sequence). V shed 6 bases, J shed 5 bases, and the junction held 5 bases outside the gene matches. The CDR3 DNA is TGTGCCAGCAGCGGGGACAGGGCTAATAATTCACCCCTCCACTTT. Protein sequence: CASSGDRANNSPLHF.

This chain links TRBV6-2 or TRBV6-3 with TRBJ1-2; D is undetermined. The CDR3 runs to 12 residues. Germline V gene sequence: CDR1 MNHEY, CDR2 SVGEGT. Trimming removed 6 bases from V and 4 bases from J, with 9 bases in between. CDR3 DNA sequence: TGTGCCAGCAGCCGTGAGTTCTATGGCTACACCTTC. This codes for CASSREFYGYTF.